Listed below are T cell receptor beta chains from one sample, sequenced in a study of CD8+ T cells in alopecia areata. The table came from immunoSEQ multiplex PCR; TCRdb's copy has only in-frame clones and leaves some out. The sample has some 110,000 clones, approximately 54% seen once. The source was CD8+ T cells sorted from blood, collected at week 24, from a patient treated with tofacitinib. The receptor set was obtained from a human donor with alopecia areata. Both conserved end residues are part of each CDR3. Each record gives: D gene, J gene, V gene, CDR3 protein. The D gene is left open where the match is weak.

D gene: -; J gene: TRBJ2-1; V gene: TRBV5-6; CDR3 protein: CASSLVYRQGNEQFF
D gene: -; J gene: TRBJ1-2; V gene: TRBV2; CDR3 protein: CASSEGAGEGYGYTF
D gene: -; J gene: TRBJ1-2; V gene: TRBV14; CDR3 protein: CASSQPYRDGTNYGYTF
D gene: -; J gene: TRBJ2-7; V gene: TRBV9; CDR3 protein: CASSVGVGSYEQYF
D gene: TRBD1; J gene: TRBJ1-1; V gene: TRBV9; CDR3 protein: CASSARRTGPRGTEAFF
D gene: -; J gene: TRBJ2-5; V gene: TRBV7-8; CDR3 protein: CASSLGGREETQYF
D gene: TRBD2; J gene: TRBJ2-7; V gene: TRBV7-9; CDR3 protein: CASSLPLAGAYEQYF
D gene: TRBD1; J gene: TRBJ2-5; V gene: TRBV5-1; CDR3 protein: CASSLAGTGWETQYF
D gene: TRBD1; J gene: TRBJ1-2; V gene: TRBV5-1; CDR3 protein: CASSPVDRELGYTF
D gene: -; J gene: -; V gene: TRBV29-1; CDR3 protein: CSVLGNEQYF
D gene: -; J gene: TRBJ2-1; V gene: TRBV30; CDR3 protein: CAWSMGVGEQFF
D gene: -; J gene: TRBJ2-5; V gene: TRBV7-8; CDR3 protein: CASEAGWPETQYF
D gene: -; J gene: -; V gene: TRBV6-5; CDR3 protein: CASSYETAYEQYF
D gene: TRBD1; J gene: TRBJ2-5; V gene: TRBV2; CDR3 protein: CASHRGETQYF
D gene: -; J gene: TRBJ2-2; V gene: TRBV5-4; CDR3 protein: CASSPKARDTGELFF
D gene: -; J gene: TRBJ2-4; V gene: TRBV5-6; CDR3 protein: CASSPPAGNIQYF
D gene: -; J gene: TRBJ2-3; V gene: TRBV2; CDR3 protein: CASGEGTDTQYF
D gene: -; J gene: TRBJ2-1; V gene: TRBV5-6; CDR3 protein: CASSLDVVGRNEQFF
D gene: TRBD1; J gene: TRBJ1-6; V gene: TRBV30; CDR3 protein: CAWSVGTGDSPLHF
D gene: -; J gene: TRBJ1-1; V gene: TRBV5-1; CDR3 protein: CASSWEVAGEAFF
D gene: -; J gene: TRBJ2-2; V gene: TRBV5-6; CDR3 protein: CASSLAGTAPRNTGELFF
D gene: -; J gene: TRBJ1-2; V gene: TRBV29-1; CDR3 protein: CSVDSQGGGYTF
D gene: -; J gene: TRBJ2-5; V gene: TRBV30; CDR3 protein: CAWASSPGTVYQETQYF
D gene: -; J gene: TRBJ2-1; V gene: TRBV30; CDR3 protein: CAWSVEFSYNEQFF
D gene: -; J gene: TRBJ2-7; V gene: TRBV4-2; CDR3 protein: CASSPQGRDYEQYF
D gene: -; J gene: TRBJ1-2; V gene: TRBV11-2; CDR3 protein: CASSPPYTF
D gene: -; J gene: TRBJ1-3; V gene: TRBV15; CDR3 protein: CATSSPYRAGNTIYF
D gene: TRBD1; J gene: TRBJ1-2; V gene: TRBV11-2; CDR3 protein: CASSFGTDWRGYTF
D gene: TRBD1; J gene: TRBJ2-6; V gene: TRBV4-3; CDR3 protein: CASSQNPGGEGIANVLTF
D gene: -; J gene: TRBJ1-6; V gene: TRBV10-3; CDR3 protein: CAISESAKNSPLHF
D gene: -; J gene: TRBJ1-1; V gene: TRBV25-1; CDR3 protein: CASSERAYQNTEAFF
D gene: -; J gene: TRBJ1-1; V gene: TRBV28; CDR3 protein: CASVSGEAFF
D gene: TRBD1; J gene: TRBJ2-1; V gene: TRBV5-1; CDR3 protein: CASSFYLEGALGEQFF
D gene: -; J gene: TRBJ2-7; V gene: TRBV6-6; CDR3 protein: CASSDYEQYF
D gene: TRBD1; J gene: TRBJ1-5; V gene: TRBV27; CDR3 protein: CASSFGTGVGQPQHF
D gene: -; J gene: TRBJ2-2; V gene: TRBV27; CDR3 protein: CASSTLVNTGELFF
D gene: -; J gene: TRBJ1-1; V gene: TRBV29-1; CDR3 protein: CSVNPQGALEAFF
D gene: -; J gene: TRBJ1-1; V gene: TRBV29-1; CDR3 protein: CSALRVHLVEAFF
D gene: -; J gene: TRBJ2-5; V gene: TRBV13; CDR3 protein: CASSLVRWTASGQETQYF
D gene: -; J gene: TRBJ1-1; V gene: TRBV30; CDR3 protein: CACFPGGRGTEAFF
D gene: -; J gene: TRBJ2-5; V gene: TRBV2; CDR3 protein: CASSGYQEIQYF
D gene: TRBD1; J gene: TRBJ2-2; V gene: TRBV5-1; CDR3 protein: CASSDGQGGTGELFF
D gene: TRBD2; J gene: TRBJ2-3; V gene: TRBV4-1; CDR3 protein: CASSPARGGADTQYF
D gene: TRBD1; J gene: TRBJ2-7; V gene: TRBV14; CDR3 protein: CASSNDRVSYEQYF
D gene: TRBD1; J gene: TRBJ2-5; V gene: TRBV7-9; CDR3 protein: CASSLPRQGRETQYF
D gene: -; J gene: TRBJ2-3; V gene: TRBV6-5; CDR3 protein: CASGWGARTDTQYF